This T cell receptor (beta chain) was captured in a study of beta chain features in type 1 diabetes. Study as a whole: Researchers looked at about 110 million sorted cells across all samples.

V was shortened by 4 bases and J by 2 bases, with 10 bases between the two germline ends. The CDR3 loop spans 15 amino acids. CDR1 and CDR2 (germline): SGDLS, YYNGEE. Study-wide findings and caveats: Researchers could not determine here whether HLA type influences TCRB rearrangement.

This clone was counted a few times. What it recognizes is unknown. Of the isolated RNA, all was reverse transcribed, and so the sequenced material was expressed TCRB transcripts. It was found that naive, central memory and regulatory T cell samples averaged about 3.57 million reads. Libraries were prepared by immunoSEQ multiplex PCR; TCRdb keeps only in-frame clonotypes and omits some of them. The sample has around 250,000 clones, about 14% seen once. The chain joins TRBV9 to TRBJ2-6; tentatively, D is TRBD2 (5 bases). The sequencing input was naive CD4+ T cells from blood. The origin of this receptor is a woman between 40 and 50 years old in good health. CDR3 region: CASSRIGTGANVLTF. CDR3 DNA: TGTGCCAGCAGCCGAATCGGGACTGGGGCCAACGTCCTGACTTTC.